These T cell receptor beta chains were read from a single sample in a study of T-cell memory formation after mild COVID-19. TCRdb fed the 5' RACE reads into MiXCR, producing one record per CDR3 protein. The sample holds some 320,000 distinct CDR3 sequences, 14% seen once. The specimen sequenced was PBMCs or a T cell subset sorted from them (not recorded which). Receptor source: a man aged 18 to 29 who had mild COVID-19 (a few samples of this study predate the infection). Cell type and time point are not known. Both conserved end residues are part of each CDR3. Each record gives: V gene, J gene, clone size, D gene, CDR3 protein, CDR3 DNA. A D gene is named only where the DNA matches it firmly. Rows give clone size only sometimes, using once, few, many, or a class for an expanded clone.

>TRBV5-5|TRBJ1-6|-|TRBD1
CASSLMGQAGGNNSPLHF
TGTGCCAGCAGCTTAATGGGGCAGGCAGGGGGCAATAATTCACCCCTCCACTTT
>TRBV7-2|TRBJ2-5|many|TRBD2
CASSSGGFETQYF
TGTGCCAGCAGCTCGGGAGGATTTGAGACCCAGTACTTC
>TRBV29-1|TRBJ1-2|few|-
CSVGTTEGYTF
TGCAGCGTTGGGACCACGGAGGGCTACACCTTC
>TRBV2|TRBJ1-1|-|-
CASSSGFGEAFF
TGTGCCAGCAGCAGCGGGTTCGGTGAAGCTTTCTTT
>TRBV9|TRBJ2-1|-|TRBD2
CASSVVTSGGNEQFF
TGTGCCAGCAGCGTAGTGACTAGCGGGGGTAATGAGCAGTTCTTC
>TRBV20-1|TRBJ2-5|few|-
CSARKSRAETQYF
TGCAGTGCTAGAAAAAGCAGGGCTGAGACCCAGTACTTC
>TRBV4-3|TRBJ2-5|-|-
CASSQDIHGETQYF
TGCGCCAGCAGCCAAGATATCCACGGAGAGACCCAGTACTTC
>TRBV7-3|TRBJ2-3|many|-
CASSLDKRSPVTDTQYF
TGTGCCAGCAGCTTAGATAAGCGGTCCCCGGTCACAGATACGCAGTATTTT
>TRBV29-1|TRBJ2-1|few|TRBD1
CSVTTGNTYNEQFF
TGCAGCGTTACGACAGGGAACACCTACAATGAGCAGTTCTTC
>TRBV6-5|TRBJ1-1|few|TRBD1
CASSYSWTGGNTEAFF
TGTGCCAGCAGTTACTCGTGGACAGGGGGGAACACTGAAGCTTTCTTT
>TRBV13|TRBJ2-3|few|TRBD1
CASSSPGTGTDTQYF
TGTGCCAGCAGCTCCCCTGGGACAGGGACAGATACGCAGTATTTT
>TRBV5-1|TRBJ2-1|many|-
CASSPGRSNIAAAIQFF
TGCGCCAGCAGCCCGGGTCGTAGTAACATCGCGGCGGCGATTCAGTTCTTC
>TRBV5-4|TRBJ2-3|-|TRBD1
CASSPGQGKVDTQYF
TGTGCCAGCAGCCCCGGACAGGGGAAGGTCGATACGCAGTATTTT
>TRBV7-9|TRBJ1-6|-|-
CASSLAKTGDNSPLHF
TGTGCCAGCAGCTTAGCGAAGACCGGGGATAATTCACCCCTCCACTTT
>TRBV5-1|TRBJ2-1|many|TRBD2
CASSQAGAYNEQFF
TGCGCCAGCAGCCAAGCGGGGGCATACAATGAGCAGTTCTTC
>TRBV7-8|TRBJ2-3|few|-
CASSLEGAATDTQYF
TGTGCCAGCAGCTTAGAAGGGGCCGCCACAGATACGCAGTATTTT
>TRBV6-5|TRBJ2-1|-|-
CASIPPSGNEQFF
TGTGCCAGCATCCCCCCGTCAGGCAATGAGCAGTTCTTC
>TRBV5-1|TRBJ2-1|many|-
CASSFASSSYNEQFF
TGCGCCAGCAGCTTCGCCAGTAGCTCCTACAATGAGCAGTTCTTC
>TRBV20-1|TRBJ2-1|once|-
CSARDSATRRNEQFF
TGCAGTGCTAGAGATTCGGCGACTAGAAGAAATGAGCAGTTCTTC
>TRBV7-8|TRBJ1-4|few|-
CASSSKLPNEKLFF
TGTGCCAGCAGCTCCAAACTCCCTAATGAAAAACTGTTTTTT
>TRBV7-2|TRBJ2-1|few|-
CASSLWTANEQFF
TGTGCCAGCAGCCTCTGGACTGCCAATGAGCAGTTCTTC
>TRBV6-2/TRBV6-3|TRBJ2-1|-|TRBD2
CASRASGYNEQFF
TGTGCCAGCAGGGCTAGCGGATACAATGAGCAGTTCTTC
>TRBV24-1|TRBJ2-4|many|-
CATSDLPWALGVGIQYF
TGTGCCACCAGTGATTTGCCCTGGGCGTTAGGGGTTGGCATTCAGTACTTC
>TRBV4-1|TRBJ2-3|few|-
CASSQAEYTDTQYF
TGCGCCAGCAGCCAAGCGGAGTACACAGATACGCAGTATTTT
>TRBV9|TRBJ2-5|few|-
CASSGGQNQETQYF
TGTGCCAGCAGCGGGGGACAAAACCAAGAGACCCAGTACTTC
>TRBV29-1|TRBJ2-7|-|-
CSVGGGHEQYF
TGCAGCGTTGGGGGGGGCCACGAGCAGTACTTC
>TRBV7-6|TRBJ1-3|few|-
CASSLFGISGNTIYF
TGTGCCAGCAGCTTATTCGGTATCTCTGGAAACACCATATATTTT
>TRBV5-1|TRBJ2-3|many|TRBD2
CASSMSGGPDTQYF
TGCGCCAGCAGCATGAGCGGGGGGCCAGATACGCAGTATTTT
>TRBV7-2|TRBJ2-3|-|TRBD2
CASSSLSGALFTDTQYF
TGTGCCAGCAGCTCTCTTAGCGGGGCCCTCTTCACAGATACGCAGTATTTT
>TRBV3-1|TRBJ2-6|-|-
CASSQGISGANVLTF
TGTGCCAGCAGCCAAGGGATATCTGGGGCCAACGTCCTGACTTTC
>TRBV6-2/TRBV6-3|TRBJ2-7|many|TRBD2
CASRTGTSGGAYEQYF
TGTGCCAGCAGGACCGGGACTAGCGGGGGGGCCTACGAGCAGTACTTC
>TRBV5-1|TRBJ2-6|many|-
CASSLSLAGANVLTF
TGCGCCAGCAGCTTGTCTTTGGCTGGGGCCAACGTCCTGACTTTC
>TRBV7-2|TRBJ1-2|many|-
CASSQSYGYTF
TGTGCCAGCAGCCAGAGTTATGGCTACACCTTC
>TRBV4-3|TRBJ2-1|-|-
CASSQEIGLRDEQFF
TGCGCCAGCAGCCAAGAGATCGGCCTGAGGGATGAGCAGTTCTTC
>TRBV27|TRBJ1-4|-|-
CASSWAGTLNEKLFF
TGTGCCAGCAGTTGGGCAGGAACCCTTAATGAAAAACTGTTTTTT
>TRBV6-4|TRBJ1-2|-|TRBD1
CASSPTGTAGYTF
TGTGCCAGCAGCCCGACCGGGACAGCGGGCTACACCTTC
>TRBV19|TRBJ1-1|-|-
CASSTNRITEAFF
TGTGCCAGTAGTACGAACAGGATCACTGAAGCTTTCTTT
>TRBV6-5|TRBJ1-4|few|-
CASGNSEKLFF
TGTGCCAGCGGGAATAGTGAAAAACTGTTTTTT
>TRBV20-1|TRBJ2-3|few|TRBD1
CSAQHRGVADTQYF
TGCAGTGCCCAACACAGGGGAGTGGCAGATACGCAGTATTTT
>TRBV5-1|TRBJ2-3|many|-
CASTGLDTQYF
TGCGCCAGCACAGGGCTAGATACGCAGTATTTT
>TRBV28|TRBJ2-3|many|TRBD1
CASSFRDRGTDTQYF
TGTGCCAGCAGTTTTCGGGACAGGGGGACGGATACGCAGTATTTT
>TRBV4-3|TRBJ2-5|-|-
CASSHSRQVQETQYF
TGCGCCAGCAGCCATAGCCGCCAGGTGCAAGAGACCCAGTACTTC
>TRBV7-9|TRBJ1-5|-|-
CASSSYADQPQHF
TGTGCCAGCAGCTCGTACGCGGATCAGCCCCAGCATTTT
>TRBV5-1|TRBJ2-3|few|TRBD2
CASSWVAGDSTDTQYF
TGCGCCAGCAGCTGGGTAGCGGGGGATTCCACAGATACGCAGTATTTT
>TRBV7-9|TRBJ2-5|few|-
CASSPPTSTETQYF
TGTGCCAGCAGCCCACCCACTAGCACGGAGACCCAGTACTTC
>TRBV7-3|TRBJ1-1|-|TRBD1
CASSFSPGTGAEAFF
TGTGCCAGCAGCTTCTCCCCCGGGACAGGGGCTGAAGCTTTCTTT
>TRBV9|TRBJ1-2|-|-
CASSARALGPF
TGTGCCAGCAGCGCCAGGGCCTTGGGGCCCTTC